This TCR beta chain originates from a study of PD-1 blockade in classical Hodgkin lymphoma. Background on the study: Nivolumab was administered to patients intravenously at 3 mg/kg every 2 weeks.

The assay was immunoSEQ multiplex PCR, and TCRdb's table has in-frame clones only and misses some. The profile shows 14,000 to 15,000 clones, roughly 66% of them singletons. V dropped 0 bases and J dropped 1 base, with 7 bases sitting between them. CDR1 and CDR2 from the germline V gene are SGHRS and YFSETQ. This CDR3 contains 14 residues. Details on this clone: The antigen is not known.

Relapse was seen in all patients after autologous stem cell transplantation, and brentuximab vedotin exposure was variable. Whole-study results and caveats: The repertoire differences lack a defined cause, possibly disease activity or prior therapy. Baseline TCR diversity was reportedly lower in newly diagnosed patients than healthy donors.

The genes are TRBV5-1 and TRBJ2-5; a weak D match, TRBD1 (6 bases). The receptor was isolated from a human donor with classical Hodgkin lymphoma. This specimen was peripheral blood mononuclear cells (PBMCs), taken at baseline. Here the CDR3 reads CASSLGGGQETQYF. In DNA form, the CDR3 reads TGCGCCAGCAGCTTGGGAGGGGGCCAAGAGACCCAGTACTTC.